The 32 T cell receptor beta chains listed next were all sequenced from one sample in a study of blood T cells in healthy people across ages. Alongside a J-beta primer mix, a sample-barcoded 5' primer served in a second PCR lasting roughly 6 to 12 cycles. TCRdb reanalysed the 5' RACE reads using MiXCR and keeps one entry per CDR3 protein. The table has more than 600,000 distinct CDR3 sequences, just under 25% seen once. Separately, the same data were catalogued under a study of T cells of mothers and their children.

What was sequenced was blood. These receptors came from a boy between 10 and 17 years old in good health.

Ten or more counts support this clonotype. V gene TRBV2 combines with J gene TRBJ2-5; D tentatively fits TRBD1 or TRBD2 (5 bases each). Germline V gives CDR1 SNHLY, CDR2 FYNNEI. Trimming removed 5 bases from V and 5 bases from J, with 9 bases in between. CDR3 size: 12 residues. For the CDR3, the DNA is TGTGCCAGCAGTTGGGGGACGGAGACCCAGTACTTC. Residues: CASSWGTETQYF.

This clonotype was observed once. The rearrangement uses TRBV6-1 and TRBJ1-1, with 9 bases fitting TRBD1. Germline V CDR1 and CDR2: MNHNS, SASEGT. V was clipped by 4 bases and J by 3 bases; unmatched bases: 15. The CDR3 length is 18 residues. In nucleotides, the CDR3 is TGTGCCAGCAGTGCCCTCTGGGACAGGGTCGGTTTAGACACTGAAGCTTTCTTT. Protein sequence: CASSALWDRVGLDTEAFF.

V gene TRBV29-1 combines with J gene TRBJ1-4; 9 positions match TRBD1. V lost 6 bases, J lost 2 bases, and 4 bases stayed unmatched. Germline V CDR1 and CDR2: SQVTM, ANQGSEA. The CDR3 has 14 residues. The CDR3 DNA reads TGCAGCGTCGTGACAGGGGGGACTAATGAAAAACTGTTTTTT. Translating gives CSVVTGGTNEKLFF.

The chain recombines TRBV6-6 with TRBJ2-5, with a tentative D call TRBD2 (6 bases). CDR1 and CDR2 (germline): MNHNY, SVGAGI (reference sequence). The CDR3 spans 15 residues. The V end was cut by 4 bases, the J end by 2 bases, with 14 bases between. Written as DNA, the CDR3 is TGTGCCAGCAGTTCCCCTTTAGGGACTCAAGAGACCCAGTACTTC. It is translated as CASSSPLGTQETQYF.

CDR3 in DNA: TGCAGTGCCGGTGAGGGGACAGGGATCGGCTACACCTTC. Translated: CSAGEGTGIGYTF. V and J are TRBV20-1 and TRBJ1-2, with TRBD1 matching 9 bases. The CDR3 contains 13 residues. J lost 8 bases, V lost 6 bases, and 10 bases had no gene match. The germline V gene encodes CDR1 DFQATT and CDR2 SNEGSKA (reference sequence).

This clonotype occurred a few times. The chain has TRBV10-3 and TRBJ2-7; perhaps TRBD2 as D (5 bases). The V gene's germline CDR1 is ENHRY and CDR2 SYGVKD. The V and J ends lost 4 bases and 6 bases respectively, with 13 bases between them. There are 13 residues in the CDR3. The CDR3 region is CAISGVQGSEQYF. CDR3 DNA: TGTGCCATCAGTGGGGTACAAGGGAGCGAGCAGTACTTC.

V usage is TRBV11-2 and J usage is TRBJ2-5; 11 bases line up with TRBD1. The V gene's germline CDR1 is SGHAT and CDR2 FQNNGV. This CDR3 has 15 amino acids. J gave up 5 bases and V 4 bases, and 6 bases lay outside the gene matches. This CDR3 reads CASSWTGGAGETQYF. Here the CDR3 DNA reads TGTGCCAGCAGCTGGACAGGGGGCGCGGGGGAGACCCAGTACTTC.

This chain joins TRBV11-3 and TRBJ1-1; D unresolved. The V and J ends lost 5 bases and 0 bases respectively, with 13 bases between them. Germline CDR1 reads SGHNT; CDR2 reads YENEEA. CDR3 size: 15 residues. CDR3 residues: CASSGRLTVNTEAFF. CDR3 in DNA: TGTGCCAGCAGCGGCCGACTGACGGTGAACACTGAAGCTTTCTTT.

This clonotype was seen a handful of times. This chain joins TRBV6-6 and TRBJ2-5; D is possibly TRBD2 (7 bases). The V end lost 2 bases, the J end lost 4 bases, and 11 bases lay between the germline ends. Germline CDR1 and CDR2: MNHNY and SVGAGI (reference sequence). The CDR3 covers 14 residues. CDR3 in amino acids: CASSYLGGPETQYF. The CDR3 DNA sequence: TGTGCCAGCAGTTACCTCGGGGGGCCAGAGACCCAGTACTTC.

The chain carries TRBV3-1 and TRBJ2-1, with D possibly being TRBD2 (6 bases). The CDR3 covers 18 residues. Trimming pared 0 bases from V and 2 bases from J, leaving 17 bases between. Germline CDR1 and CDR2: LGHDT and YNNKEL (reference sequence). The chain's CDR3 is CASSQDQRERGPYNEQFF. The CDR3 region has the DNA TGTGCCAGCAGCCAAGATCAACGGGAGAGGGGTCCCTACAATGAGCAGTTCTTC.

CDR3 nucleotide sequence: TGTGCCAGCAGCTTATTCCTTAATGCCCAAGAGACCCAGTACTTC. Its protein product is CASSLFLNAQETQYF. This chain links TRBV7-9 with TRBJ2-5; D not resolved. Trimming stripped 2 bases from V and 1 base from J, with 11 bases between. CDR1 is SEHNR, CDR2 FQNEAQ, per germline (reference sequence). CDR3 length equals 15 residues.

This chain connects TRBV5-1 to TRBJ2-5; 7 bases are shared with TRBD2. The J call may be in error: the DNA end matches TRBJ2-1 better. The V gene's germline CDR1 is SGHRS and CDR2 YFSETQ. CDR3 size: 17 residues. CDR3 residues: CASSRLDGGWGGNEQFF. The CDR3 nucleotides are TGCGCCAGCAGCCGACTAGACGGCGGATGGGGAGGGAATGAGCAGTTCTTC.

The rearrangement uses TRBV7-9 and TRBJ2-5; D gene unclear. The CDR3 runs 13 residues. Trimming stripped 7 bases from V and 5 bases from J, with 14 bases between. CDR1 and CDR2 (germline): SEHNR, FQNEAQ (reference sequence). In nucleotides, the CDR3 is TGTGCCAGCACCCACAGCATGGGGGAGACCCAGTACTTC. This translates into CASTHSMGETQYF.

As regards this clonotype: It is likely a read error, because the conserved phenylalanine at the end of the CDR3 is missing. The DNA is left out, because the CDR3 cannot be placed on it with certainty; the CDR3 is given as TCRdb lists it. The chain joins TRBV12-3 or TRBV12-4 to TRBJ2-4; the listed D gene, TRBD2, was not tested against the DNA. The CDR3 is 13 residues long, ends included. The CDR3 region is CASSSPPRSGLRV.

This clonotype was recorded many times. The junction differs from germline at one of its ends, possibly a read error. The chain has TRBV5-1 and TRBJ2-6; D not resolved. The CDR3 runs 14 residues. Germline CDR1 SGHRS, CDR2 YFSETQ. As DNA, the CDR3 is TGTGCCAGCAGTTCCTCCTCTGGGGCCAACGTCCTGACTTTC. It codes for CASSSSSGANVLTF.

The chain combines TRBV4-3 with TRBJ2-7; the match to TRBD1 covers 9 bases. From germline, CDR1 is LGHNA and CDR2 YSLEER. The CDR3 totals 15 residues. V shed 0 bases and J 4 bases; nucleotides not matched to a gene: 4. CDR3 amino acids: CASSQEETGGYEQYF. The CDR3 nucleotides read TGCGCCAGCAGCCAAGAGGAGACAGGGGGGTACGAGCAGTACTTC.

This chain links TRBV5-1 with TRBJ1-2; possibly TRBD1 for D (6 bases). V lost 6 bases and J lost 8, with 29 bases in between. Germline CDR1 SGHRS, CDR2 YFSETQ. The CDR3 totals 17 residues. CDR3: CASKDSRKGTIGAGYTF. CDR3 nucleotides: TGCGCCAGCAAGGATTCCCGTAAGGGGACAATCGGGGCAGGCTACACCTTC.

This clonotype was seen a few times. The chain recombines TRBV7-2 with TRBJ2-1; TRBD2 matches 9 bases. V dropped 3 bases and J dropped 1; count of bases not matched to a gene: 4. This CDR3 is 16 amino acids long. Germline V gene data show CDR1 as SGHTA and CDR2 as FQGNSA. The CDR3 loop is CASSFRGRASYNEQFF. CDR3 DNA sequence: TGTGCCAGCAGCTTTCGCGGGAGGGCTTCCTACAATGAGCAGTTCTTC.

The rearrangement links TRBV7-2 to TRBJ2-1, with TRBD2 matching 8 bases. The CDR3 length is 16 residues. Germline CDR1 is SGHTA and CDR2 is FQGNSA. Trimming took 6 bases from V and 5 from J; bases not matched to a gene: 12. This chain's CDR3 is CASRQPTGGLNNEQFF. The CDR3, as DNA: TGTGCCAGCAGGCAGCCGACGGGAGGGCTTAACAATGAGCAGTTCTTC.

This clonotype appeared a few times. The V and J genes are TRBV20-1 and TRBJ2-1, with TRBD2 matching over 7 bases. Matching the DNA end better, TRBJ2-5 makes the J call doubtful. The germline V gene encodes CDR1 DFQATT and CDR2 SNEGSKA (reference sequence). This CDR3 is built from 15 residues. The CDR3 sequence is CSAKRASGTQETQYF. The CDR3 DNA reads TGCAGTGCTAAACGGGCTAGCGGCACCCAAGAGACCCAGTACTTC.

The V gene is TRBV7-8, the J gene TRBJ1-1; no reliable D call. The V gene lost 5 bases and the J gene lost 0 bases, with 16 bases spanning the gap. The CDR3 runs 16 residues. Germline V gene lookup returns CDR1 SGHVS and CDR2 FQNEAQ. The CDR3 is CASSPQRGLMNTEAFF. The CDR3 nucleotides are TGTGCCAGCAGCCCTCAGCGCGGTCTAATGAACACTGAAGCTTTCTTT.

This clonotype was seen a handful of times. CDR3 in amino acids: CASSYSPKLAGTDTQYF. The CDR3 DNA reads as TGTGCCAGCAGTTACTCCCCAAAACTAGCGGGGACAGATACGCAGTATTTT. This rearrangement joins TRBV6-2 or TRBV6-3 to TRBJ2-3, with 10 bases that match TRBD2. The CDR3 sequence is 17 residues long. Germline V gene sequence: CDR1 MNHEY, CDR2 SVGEGT. Trimming cost V 0 bases and J 3 bases; bases outside gene matches: 6.

This clonotype came up a few times. V and J are TRBV5-4 and TRBJ2-5; D ambiguous. Germline assignment: CDR1 SGHNT and CDR2 YYREEE (reference sequence). Trimming cost V 2 bases and J 0 bases, with 17 bases left between them. The CDR3 has 17 amino acids. The CDR3 DNA sequence: TGTGCCAGCAGCTTTTACCGGTTTGATGCGGACCAAGAGACCCAGTACTTC. This codes for CASSFYRFDADQETQYF. Full variable domain (outside the CDR3, taken from reference TRBV5-4 and TRBJ2-5): ETGVTQSPTHLIKTRGQQVTLRCSSQSGHNTVSWYQQALGQGPQFIFQYYREEENGRGNFPPRFSGLQFPNYSSELNVNALELDDSALYLCASSFYRFDADQETQYFGPGTRLLVL.

This clonotype was recorded a few times. The rearrangement uses TRBV20-1 and TRBJ2-5; 12 nucleotides line up with TRBD2. The J call may not be correct, given that the DNA end is closer to TRBJ2-7. CDR3 length: 16 amino acids. The germline CDR1 and CDR2 sequences are DFQATT and SNEGSKA (reference sequence). This CDR3 is CSARDLAGGQYDEQYF. The CDR3 bases are TGCAGTGCTAGAGACCTAGCGGGAGGGCAATACGACGAGCAGTACTTC.

The chain combines TRBV5-1 with TRBJ2-4; 10 nucleotides line up with TRBD2. Germline CDR1 and CDR2: SGHRS and YFSETQ. The V and J ends lost 0 bases and 0 bases, in that order; junction bases with no gene match: 9. CDR3 size: 19 residues. This chain's CDR3 is CASSLGASGGVKAKNIQYF. CDR3 DNA sequence: TGCGCCAGCAGCTTGGGGGCTAGCGGGGGAGTTAAAGCCAAAAACATTCAGTACTTC.

There are a few counts of this clonotype. This chain connects TRBV28 to TRBJ2-7, with 9 bases fitting TRBD2. The DNA end favors TRBJ2-1, so the J call may be wrong. CDR1 MDHEN and CDR2 SYDVKM come from the germline V gene. This CDR3 has 15 amino acids. CDR3 amino acids: CASSPLAGDVGEQFF. In DNA form, the CDR3 reads TGTGCCAGCAGCCCACTAGCGGGCGACGTGGGTGAGCAGTTCTTC.

The chain combines TRBV12-3 or TRBV12-4 with TRBJ2-3, with 8 bases identical to TRBD1. CDR3 length: 14 residues. J lost 6 bases, V lost 5 bases, and 7 bases had no gene match. CDR3 protein: CASSPNRDRDTQYF. For the CDR3, the DNA is TGTGCCAGCAGTCCCAACCGGGACAGGGATACGCAGTATTTT.

This clonotype was observed a handful of times. This chain uses TRBV20-1 with TRBJ1-6; D uncertain. The CDR3 has 15 amino acids. CDR1 DFQATT and CDR2 SNEGSKA come from the germline V gene (reference sequence). V lost 2 bases and J lost 2, with 10 bases in between. Here the CDR3 reads CSARHRDTYNSPLHF. CDR3 nucleotide sequence: TGCAGTGCTAGACATCGGGATACCTATAATTCACCCCTCCACTTT.

The V gene is TRBV6-6, the J gene TRBJ2-5; TRBD2 matches at 9 bases. The germline V gene has CDR1 MNHNY and CDR2 SVGAGI (reference sequence). V dropped 4 bases and J dropped 1; count of bases not matched to a gene: 4. The length of the CDR3 is 15 residues. The CDR3 DNA sequence: TGTGCCAGCAGTTGGGTAGCGGGGGCCCAAGAGACCCAGTACTTC. Its protein product is CASSWVAGAQETQYF.

This clonotype has only a few counts. This chain links TRBV9 with TRBJ2-5; D is perhaps TRBD1 or TRBD2 (5 bases each). The CDR3 has 15 residues. The germline gives CDR1 SGDLS, CDR2 YYNGEE. V was trimmed by 4 bases and J by 1 base, leaving 14 bases between them. The CDR3 DNA sequence: TGTGCCAGCAGCCCTAACTGGGGACGCCAAGAGACCCAGTACTTC. Its translation: CASSPNWGRQETQYF. Full variable domain (remainder filled in from reference TRBV9 and TRBJ2-5): DSGVTQTPKHLITATGQRVTLRCSPRSGDLSVYWYQQSLDQGLQFLIQYYNGEERAKGNILERFSAQQFPDLHSELNLSSLELGDSALYFCASSPNWGRQETQYFGPGTRLLVL.

This sequence joins TRBV7-3 and TRBJ2-1, with D possibly matching TRBD2 (6 bases). The CDR3 sequence is 13 residues long. Looked up from germline, CDR1 is SGHTA and CDR2 is FQGTGA. Trimming took 3 bases from V and 5 from J, leaving 8 bases between them. CDR3: CASSFPGDNEQFF. CDR3 nucleotide sequence: TGTGCCAGCAGCTTCCCGGGGGACAATGAGCAGTTCTTC.

Only one count was recorded for this clonotype. This chain connects TRBV6-2 or TRBV6-3 to TRBJ1-2; no clear D gene. CDR3 length: 12 residues. Looked up from germline, CDR1 is MNHEY and CDR2 is SVGEGT. V lost 6 bases and J lost 6, with 11 bases in between. The CDR3 loop is CASSPAAHGYTF. The CDR3, as DNA: TGTGCCAGCAGCCCGGCGGCACATGGCTACACCTTC.